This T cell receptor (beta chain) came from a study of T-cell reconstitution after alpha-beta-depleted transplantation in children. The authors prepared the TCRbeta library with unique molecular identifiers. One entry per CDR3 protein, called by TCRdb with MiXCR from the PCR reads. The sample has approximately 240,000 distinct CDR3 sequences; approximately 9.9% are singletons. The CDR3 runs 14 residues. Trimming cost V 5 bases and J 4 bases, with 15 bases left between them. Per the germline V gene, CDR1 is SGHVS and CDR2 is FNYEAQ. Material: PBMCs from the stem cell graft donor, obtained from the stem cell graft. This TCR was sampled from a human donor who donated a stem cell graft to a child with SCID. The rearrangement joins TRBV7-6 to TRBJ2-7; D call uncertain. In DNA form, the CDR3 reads TGTGCCAGCAGCCCGCTCGGAGACCTGTACGAGCAGTACTTC. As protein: CASSPLGDLYEQYF.